This TCR beta chain derives from a study of blood T cell repertoires in COVID-19. Study at large: Both acute and convalescent COVID-19 samples were obtained from the United States, Italy and Spain. T cells, B-cell-depleted T cells, or PBMCs supplied cDNA or gDNA.

Per the germline V gene, CDR1 is MGHDK and CDR2 is SYGVNS. Trimming pared 2 bases from V and 0 bases from J, leaving 11 bases between. The CDR3 runs 15 residues. Per the authors' pipeline: Nucleated cell counts were estimated from reference gene primer amplification. Measured with immunoSEQ multiplex PCR; TCRdb has only the in-frame clones, and not every one. For V, J and clone size, that table is used; D and trimming come from the DNA. The sample has about 70,000 clones, about 86% seen once. The V and J genes are TRBV25-1 and TRBJ2-7; D might be TRBD2 (5 bases). This TCR came from a human donor in a cohort sampled during active COVID-19. Sequenced sample: peripheral blood. The CDR3, as DNA: TGTGCCAGCAGTGAAGGCGCGGGCAGCTCCTACGAGCAGTACTTC. Protein sequence: CASSEGAGSSYEQYF.